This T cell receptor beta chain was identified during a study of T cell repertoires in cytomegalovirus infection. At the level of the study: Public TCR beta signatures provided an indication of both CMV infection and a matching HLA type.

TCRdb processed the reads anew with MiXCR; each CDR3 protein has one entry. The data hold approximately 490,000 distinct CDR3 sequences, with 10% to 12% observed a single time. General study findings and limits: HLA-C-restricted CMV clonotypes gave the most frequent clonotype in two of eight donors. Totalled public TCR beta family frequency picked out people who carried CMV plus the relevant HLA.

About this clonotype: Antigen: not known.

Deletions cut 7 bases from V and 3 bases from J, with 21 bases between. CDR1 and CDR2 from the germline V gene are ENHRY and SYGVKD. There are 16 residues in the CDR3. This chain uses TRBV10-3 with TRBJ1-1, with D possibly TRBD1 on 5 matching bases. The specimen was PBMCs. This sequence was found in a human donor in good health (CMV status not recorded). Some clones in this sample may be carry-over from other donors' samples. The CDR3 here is CAIKGIGGREDTEAFF. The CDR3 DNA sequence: TGTGCCATCAAGGGCATAGGTGGCAGGGAGGACACTGAAGCTTTCTTT.